This TCR beta chain emerged from a study of T cell clonotyping in hematopoietic cell transplantation. Overall study results and limits: At the given depth, recipient repertoires were over 95% de novo clonotypes. CD4 and CD8 repertoire contributions could not be separated without sorting. Broader posttransplant TCR repertoire diversity was predicted by graft donor and pretransplant recipient Inverse Simpson Index values. Recipient TCR diversity dropped after transplant; expanded clonotypes rose from day 30 to 180.

Method: immunoSEQ multiplex PCR; TCRdb's copy keeps in-frame clones and lacks some. Counted here are approximately 11,000 clones, approximately 88% occurring once; the ten biggest clones make up about 40%. On this clone itself: Its target is unknown.

The TCR comes from a male patient between 60 and 69 years old who had an allogeneic stem cell transplant from an unrelated donor, so the T cells may come from the graft donor. Some clones in this sample may be carry-over from other donors' samples. The source material was PBMCs, sampled 180 days after allogeneic stem cell transplant.

The CDR3 sequence is CASSFLEGANSPLHF. The CDR3 nucleotides read TGTGCCAGCAGCTTTCTTGAGGGCGCGAATTCACCCCTCCACTTT. The chain employs TRBV7-2 and TRBJ1-6; D is uncertain. The germline V gene encodes CDR1 SGHTA and CDR2 FQGNSA. The V and J ends lost 3 bases and 7 bases respectively, with 13 bases between them. This CDR3 has 15 amino acids.